This TCR beta chain was captured by sequencing in a study of naive and memory T cell subsets. Alpha and beta libraries were amplified separately from the second PCR onward. From germline, CDR1 is DFQATT and CDR2 SNEGSKA (reference sequence). The ends lost 1 base at V and 6 bases at J; junction bases unmatched: 12. The CDR3 contains 15 residues. Study-level points and caveats: There was no ground truth to check naive and memory subset results. Over 90% of naive TCR sequences appeared only once, unlike memory subsets.

Turning to this clonotype: What it binds is not known.

Both TRBC1 and TRBC2 were covered by a beta constant-region primer of two equimolar oligonucleotides. Ligated cDNA was amplified by four rounds of PCR with nested alpha and beta constant-region primers and SP2. A 12-nucleotide UMI and the SP2 primer were added to the cDNA 3' end by oligonucleotide ligation. TCRdb re-derived calls from the UMI-ligation and nested PCR reads in MiXCR, one entry per CDR3 protein. The sample includes 95,000 to 150,000 distinct CDR3 sequences, around a third of them seen just once. This clonotype was obtained from a human donor in good health. Sequenced: central memory CD4+ T cells from blood. The genes are TRBV20-1 and TRBJ2-7; 7 nucleotides match TRBD2. The CDR3 sequence: CSARGGGAGVSEQYF. The CDR3 nucleotides are TGCAGTGCTAGAGGGGGGGGTGCAGGTGTGAGCGAGCAGTACTTC.